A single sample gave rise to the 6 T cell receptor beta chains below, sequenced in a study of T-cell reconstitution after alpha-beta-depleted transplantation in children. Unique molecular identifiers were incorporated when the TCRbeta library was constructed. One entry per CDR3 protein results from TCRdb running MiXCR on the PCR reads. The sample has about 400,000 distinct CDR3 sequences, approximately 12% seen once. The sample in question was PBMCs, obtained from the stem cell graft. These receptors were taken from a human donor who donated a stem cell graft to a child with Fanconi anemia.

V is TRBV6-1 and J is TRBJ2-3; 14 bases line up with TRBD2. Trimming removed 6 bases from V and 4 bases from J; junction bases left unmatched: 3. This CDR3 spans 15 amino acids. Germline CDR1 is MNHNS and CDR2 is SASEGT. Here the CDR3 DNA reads TGTGCCAGCAGGAAGACTAGCGGGGGGGCAGATACGCAGTATTTT. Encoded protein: CASRKTSGGADTQYF.

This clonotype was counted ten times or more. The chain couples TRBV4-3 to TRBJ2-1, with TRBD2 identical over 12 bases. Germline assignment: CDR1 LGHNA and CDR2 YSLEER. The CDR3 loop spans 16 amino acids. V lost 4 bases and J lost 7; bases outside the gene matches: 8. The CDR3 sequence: CASSLTTSGGSNEQFF. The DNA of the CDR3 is TGCGCCAGCAGCCTAACAACTAGCGGGGGGTCTAATGAGCAGTTCTTC.

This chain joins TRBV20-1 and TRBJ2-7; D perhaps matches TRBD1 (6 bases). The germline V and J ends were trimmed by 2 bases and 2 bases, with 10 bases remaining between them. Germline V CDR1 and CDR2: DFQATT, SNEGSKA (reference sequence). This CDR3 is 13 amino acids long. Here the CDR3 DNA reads TGCAGTGCTAGAAGACAGGAGACCTACGAGCAGTACGTC. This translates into CSARRQETYEQYV.

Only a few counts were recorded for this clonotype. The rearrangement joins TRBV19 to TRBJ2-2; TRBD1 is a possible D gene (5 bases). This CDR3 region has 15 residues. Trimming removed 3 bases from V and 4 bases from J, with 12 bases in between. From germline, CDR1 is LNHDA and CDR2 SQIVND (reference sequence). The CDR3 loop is CASSMGQRFTGELFF. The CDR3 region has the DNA TGTGCCAGTAGTATGGGGCAGCGTTTCACCGGGGAGCTGTTTTTT.

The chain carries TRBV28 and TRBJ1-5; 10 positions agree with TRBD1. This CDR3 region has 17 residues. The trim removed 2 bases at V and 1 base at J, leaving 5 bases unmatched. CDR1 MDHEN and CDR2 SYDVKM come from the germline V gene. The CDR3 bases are TGTGCCAGCAGTTTACCGACAGGGGGCTGGAGCAATCAGCCCCAGCATTTT. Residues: CASSLPTGGWSNQPQHF.

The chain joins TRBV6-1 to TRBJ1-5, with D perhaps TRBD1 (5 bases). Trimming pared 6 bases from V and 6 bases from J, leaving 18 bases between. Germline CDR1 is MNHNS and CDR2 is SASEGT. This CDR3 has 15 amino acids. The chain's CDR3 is CASSSGTAGGQPQHF. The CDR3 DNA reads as TGTGCCAGCAGCTCCGGGACGGCGGGGGGTCAGCCCCAGCATTTT.